This TCR beta chain emerged from a study of T cell repertoires in cytomegalovirus infection. The overall study: CMV infection plus the matching HLA type was flagged by public TCR beta signatures. Study conclusions and caveats: Dominating the ex vivo response were HLA-C-restricted CMV-specific TCR beta clonotypes. Adding up the frequency of public TCR beta families identified people who carried CMV plus the relevant HLA.

TCRdb re-analysed the reads in MiXCR, keeping a single row per CDR3 protein. The data show fewer than 200,000 distinct CDR3 sequences, about 20% seen once. Comment on this clonotype: The antigen is unknown.

The source of this sequence is a human donor in good health (CMV status not recorded). Some clones in this sample may be carry-over from other donors' samples. The sequencing here drew on CD8+ T cells from cultured PBMCs, taken from culture after CMV antigen stimulation.

The CDR3 DNA reads as TGTGCCAGCAGCTTAAGGGACAGGGGTTCCAAAGATACGCAGTATTTT. Translation: CASSLRDRGSKDTQYF. This chain uses TRBV11-2 with TRBJ2-3; the match to TRBD1 covers 10 bases. Germline CDR1 SGHAT, CDR2 FQNNGV. The CDR3 covers 16 residues. The V gene end was trimmed by 2 bases and the J gene end by 5 bases; junction bases not matched to a gene: 7.